This TCR beta chain was observed in a study of Ad26.COV2.S vaccination and SARS-CoV-2 variants. Across the study: The COV1001 Ad26.COV2.S trial arm included the donor. Ad26.COV2.S given intramuscularly, once or twice 56 days apart.

Specified treatment: roughly 19 received Ad26.COV2.S at low or high dose, single or two shots; about 5 received placebo; per-sample allocation not given. Repertoires come from day 63 after the first vaccine or placebo injection. Using immunoSEQ multiplex PCR, the repertoire was profiled, and TCRdb retains in-frame clones only, with some absent. The sample consists of roughly 700,000 clones, around 92% of them appearing once. Study-level points and caveats: After vaccination, reports described spike-specific CD8+ and CD4+ T cell responses as showing substantial breadth.

This CDR3 contains 14 residues. Germline CDR1 reads ENHRY; CDR2 reads SYGVKD. Trimming pared 6 bases from V and 4 bases from J, leaving 15 bases between. Regarding this clone: Its antigen is not identified.

The material was peripheral blood, obtained in a trial of Ad26.COV2.S vaccine versus placebo. The gene calls are TRBV10-3 and TRBJ2-5; D perhaps matches TRBD2 (6 bases). This sequence was found in a person aged 18-65 years who received the Ad26.COV2.S COVID-19 vaccine or a placebo. The CDR3 DNA sequence: TGTGCCATCAGGCCTTTCGGGGGAGGAGAGACCCAGTACTTC. This codes for CAIRPFGGGETQYF.